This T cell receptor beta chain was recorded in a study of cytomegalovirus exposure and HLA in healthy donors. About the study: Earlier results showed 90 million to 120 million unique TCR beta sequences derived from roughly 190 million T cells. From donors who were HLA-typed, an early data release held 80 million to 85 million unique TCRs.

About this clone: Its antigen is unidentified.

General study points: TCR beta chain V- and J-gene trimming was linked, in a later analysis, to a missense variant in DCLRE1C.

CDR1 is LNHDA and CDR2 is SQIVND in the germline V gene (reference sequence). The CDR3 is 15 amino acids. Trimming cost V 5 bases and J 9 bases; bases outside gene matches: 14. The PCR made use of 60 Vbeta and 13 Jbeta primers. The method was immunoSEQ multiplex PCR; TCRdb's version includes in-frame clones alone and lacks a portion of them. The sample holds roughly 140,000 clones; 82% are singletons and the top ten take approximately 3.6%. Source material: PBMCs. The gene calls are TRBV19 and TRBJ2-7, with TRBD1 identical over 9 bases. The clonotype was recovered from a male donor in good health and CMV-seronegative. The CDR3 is CASSSRQGGPLGQYF. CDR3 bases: TGTGCCAGTAGTTCCCGACAGGGGGGCCCCCTTGGGCAGTACTTC. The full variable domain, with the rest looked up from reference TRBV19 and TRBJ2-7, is DGGITQSPKYLFRKEGQNVTLSCEQNLNHDAMYWYRQDPGQGLRLIYYSQIVNDFQKGDIAEGYSVSREKKESFPLTVTSAQKNPTAFYLCASSSRQGGPLGQYFGPGTRLTVT.